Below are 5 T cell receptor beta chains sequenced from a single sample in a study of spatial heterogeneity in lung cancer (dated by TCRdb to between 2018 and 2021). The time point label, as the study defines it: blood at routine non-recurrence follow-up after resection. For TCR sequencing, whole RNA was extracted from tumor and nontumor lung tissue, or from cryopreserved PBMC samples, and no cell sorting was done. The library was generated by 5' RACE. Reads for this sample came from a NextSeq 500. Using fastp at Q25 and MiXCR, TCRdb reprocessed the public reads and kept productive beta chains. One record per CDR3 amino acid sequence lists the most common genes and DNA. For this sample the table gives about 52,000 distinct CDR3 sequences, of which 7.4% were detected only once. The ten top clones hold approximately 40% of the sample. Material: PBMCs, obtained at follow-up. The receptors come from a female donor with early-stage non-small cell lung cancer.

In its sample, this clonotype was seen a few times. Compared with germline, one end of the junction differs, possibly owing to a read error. The DNA for the CDR3 is TGTGTCAGCAGGGCAGGGGTTGAAGCTTTCTTT. This sequence encodes CVSRAGVEAFF. The chain carries TRBV11-1 and TRBJ1-1; tentative D call: TRBD1 (6 bases). CDR1 SGHAT and CDR2 FQDESV come from the germline V gene (reference sequence). The CDR3 has 11 residues.

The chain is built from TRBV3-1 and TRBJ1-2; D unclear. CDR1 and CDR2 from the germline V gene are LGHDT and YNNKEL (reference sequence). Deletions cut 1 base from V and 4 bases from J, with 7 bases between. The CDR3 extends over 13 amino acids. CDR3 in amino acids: CASSQASSYGYTF. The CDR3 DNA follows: TGTGCCAGCAGCCAAGCCTCCTCCTATGGCTACACCTTC. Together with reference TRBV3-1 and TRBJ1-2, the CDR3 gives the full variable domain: DTAVSQTPKYLVTQMGNDKSIKCEQNLGHDTMYWYKQDSKKFLKIMFSYNNKELIINETVPNRFSPKSPDKAHLNLHINSLELGDSAVYFCASSQASSYGYTFGSGTRLTVV.

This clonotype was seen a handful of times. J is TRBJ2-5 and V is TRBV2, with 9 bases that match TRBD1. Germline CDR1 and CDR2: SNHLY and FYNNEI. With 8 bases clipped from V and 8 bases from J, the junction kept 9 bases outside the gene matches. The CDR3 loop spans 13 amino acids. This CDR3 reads CASRGQGVLTQYF. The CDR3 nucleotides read TGTGCCAGCCGGGGACAGGGAGTACTTACCCAGTACTTC.

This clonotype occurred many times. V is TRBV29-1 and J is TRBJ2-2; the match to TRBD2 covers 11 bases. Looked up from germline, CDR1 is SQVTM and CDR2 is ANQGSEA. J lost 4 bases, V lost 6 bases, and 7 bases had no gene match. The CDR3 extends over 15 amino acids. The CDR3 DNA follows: TGCAGCGTCGATGGACTAGCGGGTGGCACCGGGGAGCTGTTTTTT. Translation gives CSVDGLAGGTGELFF.

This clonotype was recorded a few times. The DNA of the CDR3 is TGCGCCACGAGACAGTTCAGGGGGGACACTGAAGCTTTCTTT. It yields the protein CATRQFRGDTEAFF. V is TRBV4-3 and J is TRBJ1-1, with 7 bases matching TRBD1. The CDR3 is 14 residues long. Germline V CDR1 and CDR2: LGHNA, YSLEER. Germline trimming cut 10 bases from V and 3 bases from J; bases unmatched to any gene: 11.